This T cell receptor (beta chain) came from a study of tumor-infiltrating lymphocytes in primary liver carcinoma. Study details: The patients presented with primary liver carcinoma, which was managed through surgical resection. Among the tumors, stages were T1-T3 N0M0 and sizes roughly 4.2 to 11 cm. About 3.65 to 8 million productive TCRbeta reads were obtained from the samples, with similar numbers across tissue types.

TCR beta cDNA was made from 450 to 500 ng total RNA with a constant-region primer. Generation of the TCR beta libraries relied on three nested multiplex PCR rounds using slightly modified ARM-PCR. The first two PCR rounds, roughly 11 cycles each, used TRBV1-TRBV30 forward primers and a C-beta reverse primer. A single record per CDR3 protein comes from TCRdb applying MiXCR to the multiplex PCR reads. The table includes about 200,000 distinct CDR3 sequences, almost 65% detected once. The blood RNA (from unsorted whole blood) was obtained, and germline DNA was also extracted. No patient had received treatment, and all had chronic HBV infection. Trimming removed 5 bases from V and 6 bases from J; junction bases left unmatched: 15. The germline gives CDR1 MDHEN, CDR2 SYDVKM. The CDR3 covers 16 residues.

The sequenced sample consisted of peripheral blood. The source of this sequence is a woman aged 55-70 years with primary liver carcinoma and hepatitis B virus infection. The rearrangement uses TRBV28 and TRBJ2-5; 7 positions match TRBD2. This chain's CDR3 is CASSPATSERIKTQYF. DNA for the CDR3: TGTGCCAGCAGTCCCGCTACTAGCGAGAGAATCAAGACCCAGTACTTC.